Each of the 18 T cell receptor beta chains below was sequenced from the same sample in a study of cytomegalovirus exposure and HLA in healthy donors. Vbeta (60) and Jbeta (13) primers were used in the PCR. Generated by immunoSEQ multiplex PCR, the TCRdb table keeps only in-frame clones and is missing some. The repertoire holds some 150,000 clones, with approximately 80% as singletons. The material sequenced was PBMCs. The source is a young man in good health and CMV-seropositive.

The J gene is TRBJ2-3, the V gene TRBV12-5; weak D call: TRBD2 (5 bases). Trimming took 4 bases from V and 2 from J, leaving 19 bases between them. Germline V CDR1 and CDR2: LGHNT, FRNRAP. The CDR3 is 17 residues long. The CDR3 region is CASGSTNSPRDTDTQYF. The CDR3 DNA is TGTGCTAGTGGTTCCACTAACAGCCCCCGGGACACAGATACGCAGTATTTT. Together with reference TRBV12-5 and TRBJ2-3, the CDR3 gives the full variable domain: DARVTQTPRHKVTEMGQEVTMRCQPILGHNTVFWYRQTMMQGLELLAYFRNRAPLDDSGMPKDRFSAEMPDATLATLKIQPSEPRDSAVYFCASGSTNSPRDTDTQYFGPGTRLTVL.

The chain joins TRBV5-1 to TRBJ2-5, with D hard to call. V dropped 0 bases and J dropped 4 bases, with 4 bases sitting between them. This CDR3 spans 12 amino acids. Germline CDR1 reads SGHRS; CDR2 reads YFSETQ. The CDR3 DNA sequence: TGCGCCAGCAGCTTGGGAGCAGAGACCCAGTACTTC. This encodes CASSLGAETQYF.

The CDR3 spells CASSLSGPRGYNEQFF. For the CDR3, the DNA is TGTGCCAGCAGTTTATCGGGACCGCGGGGCTACAATGAGCAGTTCTTC. The chain has TRBV27 and TRBJ2-1; TRBD2 might be the D (6 bases). Germline CDR1 MNHEY, CDR2 SMNVEV (reference sequence). V lost 0 bases and J 3 bases, leaving 12 bases between the germline ends. This CDR3 has 16 amino acids.

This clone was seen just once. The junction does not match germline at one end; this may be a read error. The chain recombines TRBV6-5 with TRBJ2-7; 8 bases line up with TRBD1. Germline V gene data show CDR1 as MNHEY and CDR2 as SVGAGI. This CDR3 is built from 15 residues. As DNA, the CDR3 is TGTGCCAGCAGGTACTCCGGGACAGGTTCCTACGAGCAGTACTTC. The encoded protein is CASRYSGTGSYEQYF.

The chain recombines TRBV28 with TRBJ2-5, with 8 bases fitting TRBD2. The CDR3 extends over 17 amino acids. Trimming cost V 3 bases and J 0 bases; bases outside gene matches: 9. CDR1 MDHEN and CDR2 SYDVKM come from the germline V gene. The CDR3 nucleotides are TGTGCCAGCAGTTTTACTAGCGGCCTTGCGTACCAAGAGACCCAGTACTTC. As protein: CASSFTSGLAYQETQYF.

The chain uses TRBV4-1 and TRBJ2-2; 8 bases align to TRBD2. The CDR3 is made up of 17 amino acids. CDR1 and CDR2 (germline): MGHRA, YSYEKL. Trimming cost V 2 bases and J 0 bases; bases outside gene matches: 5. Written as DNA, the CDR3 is TGCGCCAGCAGCCAAAGCGGGAGTCCTACGAACACCGGGGAGCTGTTTTTT. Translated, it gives CASSQSGSPTNTGELFF.

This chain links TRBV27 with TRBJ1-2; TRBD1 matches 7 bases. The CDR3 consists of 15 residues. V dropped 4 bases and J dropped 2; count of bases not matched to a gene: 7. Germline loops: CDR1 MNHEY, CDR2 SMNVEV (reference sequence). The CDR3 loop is CASSSGQPRNYGYTF. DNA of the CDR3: TGTGCCAGCAGTTCGGGACAGCCCCGGAACTATGGCTACACCTTC.

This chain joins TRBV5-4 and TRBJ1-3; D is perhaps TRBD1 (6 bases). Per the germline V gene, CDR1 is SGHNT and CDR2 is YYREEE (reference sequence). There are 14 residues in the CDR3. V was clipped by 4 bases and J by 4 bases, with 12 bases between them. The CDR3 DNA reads TGTGCCAGCAGCAAGGGACATTCCGGAAACACCATATATTTT. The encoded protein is CASSKGHSGNTIYF.

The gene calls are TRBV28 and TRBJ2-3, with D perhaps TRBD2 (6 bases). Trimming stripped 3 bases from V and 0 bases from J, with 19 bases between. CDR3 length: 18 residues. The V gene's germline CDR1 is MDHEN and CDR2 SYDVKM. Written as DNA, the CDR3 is TGTGCCAGCAGTTTGGGGGTGCATAGCGGCCCTAGCACAGATACGCAGTATTTT. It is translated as CASSLGVHSGPSTDTQYF.

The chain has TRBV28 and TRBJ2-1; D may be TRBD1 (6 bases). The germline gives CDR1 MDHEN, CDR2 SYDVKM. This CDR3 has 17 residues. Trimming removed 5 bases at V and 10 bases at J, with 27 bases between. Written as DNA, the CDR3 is TGTGCCAGCAGTCACCCTGGGGTCGGCAGGGGTATAGGGGAGCAGTTCTTC. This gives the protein CASSHPGVGRGIGEQFF.

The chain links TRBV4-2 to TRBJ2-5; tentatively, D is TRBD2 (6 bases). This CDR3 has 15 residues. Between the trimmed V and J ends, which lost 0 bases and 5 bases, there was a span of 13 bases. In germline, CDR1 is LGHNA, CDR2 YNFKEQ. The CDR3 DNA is TGTGCCAGCAGCCAAGAGGGACTTGGGGGGGAGACCCAGTACTTC. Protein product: CASSQEGLGGETQYF.

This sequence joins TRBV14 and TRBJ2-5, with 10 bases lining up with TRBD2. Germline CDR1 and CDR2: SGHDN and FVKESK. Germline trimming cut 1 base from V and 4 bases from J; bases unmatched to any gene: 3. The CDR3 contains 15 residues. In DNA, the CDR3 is TGTGCCAGCAGCCAAGCTAGCGGGAGTAGAGAGACCCAGTACTTC. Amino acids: CASSQASGSRETQYF. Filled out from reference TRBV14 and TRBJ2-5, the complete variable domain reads EAGVTQFPSHSVIEKGQTVTLRCDPISGHDNLYWYRRVMGKEIKFLLHFVKESKQDESGMPNNRFLAERTGGTYSTLKVQPAELEDSGVYFCASSQASGSRETQYFGPGTRLLVL.

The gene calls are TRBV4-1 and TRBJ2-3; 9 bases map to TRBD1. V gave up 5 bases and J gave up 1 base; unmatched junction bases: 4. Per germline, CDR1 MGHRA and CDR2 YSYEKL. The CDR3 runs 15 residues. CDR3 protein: CASSTGTGRTDTQYF. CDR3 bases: TGCGCCAGCAGCACCGGGACAGGGCGCACAGATACGCAGTATTTT.

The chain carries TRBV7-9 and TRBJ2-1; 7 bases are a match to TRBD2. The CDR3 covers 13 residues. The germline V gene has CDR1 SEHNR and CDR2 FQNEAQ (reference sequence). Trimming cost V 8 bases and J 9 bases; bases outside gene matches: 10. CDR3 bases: TGTGCCAGCTACCGGGGGGTTCAAGCTGAGCAGTTCTTC. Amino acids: CASYRGVQAEQFF.

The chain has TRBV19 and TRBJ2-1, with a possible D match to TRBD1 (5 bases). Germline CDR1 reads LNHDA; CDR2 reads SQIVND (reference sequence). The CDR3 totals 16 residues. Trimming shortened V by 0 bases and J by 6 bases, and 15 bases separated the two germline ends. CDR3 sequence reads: CASSIDQGEYSNEQFF. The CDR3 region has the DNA TGTGCCAGTAGTATAGATCAAGGGGAATATAGCAATGAGCAGTTCTTC.

In nucleotides, the CDR3 is TGTGCCAGTAGCGACAGGGGGTGGTTTGGCACTGAAGCTTTCTTT. This sequence encodes CASSDRGWFGTEAFF. The chain recombines TRBV19 with TRBJ1-1, with 9 nucleotides matching TRBD1. J was trimmed by 4 bases and V by 6 bases; bases with no gene match: 9. The germline CDR1 and CDR2 sequences are LNHDA and SQIVND (reference sequence). The CDR3 covers 15 residues.

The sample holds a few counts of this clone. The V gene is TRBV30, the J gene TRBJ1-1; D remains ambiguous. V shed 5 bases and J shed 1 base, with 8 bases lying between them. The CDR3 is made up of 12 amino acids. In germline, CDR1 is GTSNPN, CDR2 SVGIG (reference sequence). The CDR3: CAWGRGNTEAFF. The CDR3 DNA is TGTGCCTGGGGTCGGGGGAACACTGAAGCTTTCTTT.

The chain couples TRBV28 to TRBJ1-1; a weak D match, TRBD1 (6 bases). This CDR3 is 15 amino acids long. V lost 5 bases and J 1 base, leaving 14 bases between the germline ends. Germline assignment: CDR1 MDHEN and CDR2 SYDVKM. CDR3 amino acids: CASSPLQGTNTEAFF. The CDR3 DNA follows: TGTGCCAGCAGTCCTCTACAGGGAACGAACACTGAAGCTTTCTTT.